Sequencing of this T cell receptor beta chain was carried out in a study of blood T cell repertoires in COVID-19. In the authors' workflow: Amplification from reference gene primers served as the basis for estimated nucleated cell counts. The table came from immunoSEQ multiplex PCR; TCRdb's copy has only in-frame clones and leaves some out. Clonal size and the V and J genes are those of that table, whereas D and trimming came from the DNA. Altogether tens of thousands of clones are present, 80% to 95% being singletons, with the ten largest covering 6.5% to 8.5%. The origin of this receptor is a human donor in a cohort sampled during active COVID-19. The sample consisted of peripheral blood.

The CDR3 region is CASSRGQGGTETQYF. The DNA of the CDR3 is TGTGCCAGCTCACGCGGACAGGGGGGGACGGAGACCCAGTACTTC. This chain links TRBV18 with TRBJ2-5, with 10 positions matching TRBD1. CDR1 and CDR2 from the germline V gene are KGHSH and LQKENI. This CDR3 comprises 15 residues. The J segment lost 5 bases and the V segment lost 4 bases, leaving 7 bases of the junction unmatched.